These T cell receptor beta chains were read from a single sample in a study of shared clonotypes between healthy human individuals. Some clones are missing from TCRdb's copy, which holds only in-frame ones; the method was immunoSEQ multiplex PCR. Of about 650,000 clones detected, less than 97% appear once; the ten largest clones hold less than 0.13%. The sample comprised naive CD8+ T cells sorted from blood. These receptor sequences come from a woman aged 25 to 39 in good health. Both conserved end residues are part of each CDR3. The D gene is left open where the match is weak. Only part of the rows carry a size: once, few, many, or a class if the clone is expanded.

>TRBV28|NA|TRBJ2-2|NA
CASSHRGGYTGELFF
TGTGCCAGCAGTCACAGGGGGGGGTACACCGGGGAGCTGTTTTTT
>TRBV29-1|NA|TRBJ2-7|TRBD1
CSARDSPLYEQYF
TGCAGCGCAAGGGACAGTCCCCTCTACGAGCAGTACTTC
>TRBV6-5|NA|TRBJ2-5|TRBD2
CASSSPREREWETQYF
TGTGCCAGCAGTTCCCCGCGGGAGCGGGAGTGGGAGACCCAGTACTTC
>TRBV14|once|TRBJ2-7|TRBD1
CASSRPGQGIYEQYF
TGTGCCAGCAGCCGCCCGGGACAGGGTATTTACGAGCAGTACTTC
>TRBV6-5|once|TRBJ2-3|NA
CASSYSGGLDTQYF
TGTGCCAGCAGTTACTCCGGAGGCTTGGATACGCAGTATTTT
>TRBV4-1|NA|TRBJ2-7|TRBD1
CASSQDRGTGYEQYF
TGCGCCAGCAGCCAAGATAGGGGGACAGGCTACGAGCAGTACTTC
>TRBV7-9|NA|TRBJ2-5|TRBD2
CASSRKGAGRGETQYF
TGTGCCAGCAGCCGGAAAGGGGCAGGGAGGGGAGAGACCCAGTACTTC
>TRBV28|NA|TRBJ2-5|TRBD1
CASSQLQNRGLYQETQYF
TGTGCCAGCAGCCAGCTCCAAAACAGGGGGCTGTACCAAGAGACCCAGTACTTC
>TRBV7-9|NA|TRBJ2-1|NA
CASSQTGLGQFF
TGTGCCAGCAGCCAAACAGGGCTGGGGCAGTTCTTC
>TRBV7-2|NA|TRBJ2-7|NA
CASSLFLGVAYEQYF
TGTGCCAGCAGCTTATTTCTGGGAGTGGCTTACGAGCAGTACTTC
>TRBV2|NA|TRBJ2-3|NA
CASSAGDLADTQYF
TGTGCCAGCAGCGCCGGAGACCTGGCGGATACGCAGTATTTT
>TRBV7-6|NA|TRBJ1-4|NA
CASSLSRGEKLFF
TGTGCCAGCAGCTTATCGCGCGGCGAAAAACTGTTTTTT
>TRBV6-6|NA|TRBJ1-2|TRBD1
CASSPNQDRDGYTF
TGTGCCAGCAGTCCAAACCAGGACAGGGATGGCTACACCTTC
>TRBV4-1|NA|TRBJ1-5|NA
CASSPNPIRDLSNQPQHF
TGCGCCAGCAGCCCGAACCCCATCAGGGATTTGAGCAATCAGCCCCAGCATTTT
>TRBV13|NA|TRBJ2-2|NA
CASSHTRGGELFF
TGTGCCAGCAGTCACACCCGGGGGGGGGAGCTGTTTTTT
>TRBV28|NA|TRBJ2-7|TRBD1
CASSLRQGFNEQYF
TGTGCCAGCAGTTTAAGACAGGGGTTCAACGAGCAGTACTTC
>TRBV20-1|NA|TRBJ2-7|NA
CSARAGLEQYF
TGCAGTGCCAGGGCGGGCCTCGAGCAGTACTTC
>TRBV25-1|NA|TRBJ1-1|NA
CASSEYWGPSSYTEAFF
TGTGCCAGCAGTGAATATTGGGGGCCGTCCAGTTACACTGAAGCTTTCTTT
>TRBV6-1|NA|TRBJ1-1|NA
CASSDGEAFF
TGTGCCAGCAGTGATGGTGAAGCTTTCTTT
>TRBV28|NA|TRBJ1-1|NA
CASSLRQGNTEAFF
TGTGCCAGCAGTTTACGCCAGGGGAACACTGAAGCTTTCTTT
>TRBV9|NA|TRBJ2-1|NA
CASSLVGGTSNEQFF
TGTGCCAGCAGCCTCGTAGGAGGGACTTCCAATGAGCAGTTCTTC
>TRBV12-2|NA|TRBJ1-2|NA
CASRPTPGHSNYGYTF
TGTGCAAGTCGTCCCACTCCGGGACACAGTAACTATGGCTACACCTTC
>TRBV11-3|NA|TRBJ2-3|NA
CASSRGTTDTQYF
TGTGCCAGCAGCCGCGGGACTACAGATACGCAGTATTTT
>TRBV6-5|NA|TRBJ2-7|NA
CASTPSGKTYEQYF
TGTGCCAGCACTCCCAGCGGAAAAACCTACGAGCAGTACTTC
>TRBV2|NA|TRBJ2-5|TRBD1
CASSTGDQGAGETQYF
TGTGCCAGCAGTACAGGGGATCAGGGCGCCGGAGAGACCCAGTACTTC
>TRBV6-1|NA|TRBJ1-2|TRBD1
CASSERTGVLHGYTF
TGTGCCAGCAGCGAACGGACAGGGGTTCTACATGGCTACACCTTC
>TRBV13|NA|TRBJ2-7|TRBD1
CASSSGTGAPYEQYF
TGTGCCAGCAGCTCCGGGACAGGGGCCCCCTACGAGCAGTACTTC
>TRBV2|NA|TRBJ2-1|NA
CASSDRGLSSYNEQFF
TGTGCCAGCAGTGACCGGGGCCTGAGCTCCTACAATGAGCAGTTCTTC
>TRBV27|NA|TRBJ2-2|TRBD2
CANSGLAGAVTTGELFF
TGTGCCAACAGTGGGTTGGCGGGAGCGGTTACCACCGGGGAGCTGTTTTTT
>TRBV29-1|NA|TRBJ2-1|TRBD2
CSVRAGGPHNEQFF
TGCAGCGTACGAGCGGGAGGGCCACACAATGAGCAGTTCTTC
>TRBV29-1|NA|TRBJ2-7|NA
CSVASETYEQYF
TGCAGCGTTGCGTCGGAGACCTACGAGCAGTACTTC
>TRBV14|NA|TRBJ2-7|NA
CASSSSYIAYEQYF
TGTGCCAGCAGCTCCAGCTACATTGCCTACGAGCAGTACTTC
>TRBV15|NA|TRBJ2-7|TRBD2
CATSRDPAGAFHEQYF
TGTGCCACCAGCAGAGATCCAGCGGGAGCCTTCCACGAGCAGTACTTC
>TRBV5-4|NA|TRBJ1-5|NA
CASSLWGGNQPQHF
TGTGCCAGCAGCTTGTGGGGTGGCAATCAGCCCCAGCATTTT
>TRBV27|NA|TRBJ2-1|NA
CASSSSMDVAGYNEQFF
TGTGCCAGCAGTTCATCGATGGACGTCGCTGGCTACAATGAGCAGTTCTTC
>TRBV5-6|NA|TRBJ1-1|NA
CASSLGSMNTEAFF
TGTGCCAGCAGCTTGGGCAGCATGAACACTGAAGCTTTCTTT
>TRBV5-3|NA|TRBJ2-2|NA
CARSLATQGLANTGELFF
TGTGCCAGAAGCTTGGCCACCCAGGGCTTAGCGAACACCGGGGAGCTGTTTTTT
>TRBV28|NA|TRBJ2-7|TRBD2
CATLAGGPYEQYF
TGTGCCACCCTAGCGGGAGGTCCCTACGAGCAGTACTTC
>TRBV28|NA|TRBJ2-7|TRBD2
CASRSYRGPLAGGKPSSYEQYF
TGTGCCAGCAGATCCTACAGGGGGCCCCTAGCGGGAGGCAAACCGAGCTCCTACGAGCAGTACTTC
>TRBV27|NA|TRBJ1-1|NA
CASSLLRASEAFF
TGTGCCAGCAGTTTATTACGGGCGTCTGAAGCTTTCTTT
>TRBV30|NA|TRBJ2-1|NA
CAWSVDLNEQFF
TGTGCCTGGAGTGTCGATCTCAATGAGCAGTTCTTC
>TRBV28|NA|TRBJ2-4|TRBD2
CASSTRTSTAKNIQYF
TGTGCCAGCAGTACTCGGACTAGCACGGCCAAAAACATTCAGTACTTC
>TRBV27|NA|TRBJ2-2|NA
CASSLFTGELFF
TGTGCCAGCAGTCTCTTCACCGGGGAGCTGTTTTTT
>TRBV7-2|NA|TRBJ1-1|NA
CASSFTGGTEAFF
TGTGCCAGCAGCTTCACGGGGGGCACTGAAGCTTTCTTT
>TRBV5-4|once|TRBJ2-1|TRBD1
CASSTGQGHSEQFF
TGTGCCAGCAGCACGGGACAGGGACACAGTGAGCAGTTCTTC
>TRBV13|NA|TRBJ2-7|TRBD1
CASSSDRGLSYEQYF
TGTGCCAGCAGCTCGGACAGGGGGCTCTCCTACGAGCAGTACTTC
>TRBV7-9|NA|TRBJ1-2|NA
CASSSANPRGYTF
TGTGCCAGCAGCTCAGCGAACCCGAGGGGCTACACCTTC
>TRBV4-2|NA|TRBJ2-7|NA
CASSQDGVGEWDEQYF
TGTGCCAGCAGCCAAGATGGGGTAGGGGAATGGGACGAGCAGTACTTC
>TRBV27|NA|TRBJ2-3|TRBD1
CASSLMGTGTDTQYF
TGTGCCAGCAGTCTTATGGGGACAGGCACAGATACGCAGTATTTT
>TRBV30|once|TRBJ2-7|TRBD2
CAWSSGLAGNYEQYF
TGTGCCTGGAGCTCCGGCCTAGCGGGTAATTACGAGCAGTACTTC
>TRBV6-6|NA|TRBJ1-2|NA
CASSYGEGLGGYTF
TGTGCCAGCAGTTACGGGGAGGGGCTAGGTGGCTACACCTTC
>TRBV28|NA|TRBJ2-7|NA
CASSSFLASYEQYF
TGTGCCAGCAGCAGTTTCTTAGCGAGCTACGAGCAGTACTTC
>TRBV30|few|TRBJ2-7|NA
CAWSVGGLSEQYF
TGTGCCTGGAGTGTAGGGGGGCTAAGCGAGCAGTACTTC